A single sample gave rise to the 11 T cell receptor beta chains below, sequenced in a study of shared clonotypes between healthy human individuals. Assay used: immunoSEQ multiplex PCR; TCRdb lists only in-frame clones, some missing. The sample comprises 550,000 to 750,000 clones, about 95% of which are singletons, and less than 0.13% rests with the top ten. It was CD45RO-negative cells, positively selected for CCR7, that made up naive CD8 cells, with terminally differentiated effector memory CD45RA+ cells excluded. Sequences were obtained from naive CD8+ T cells sorted from blood. The receptors derive from a woman aged 30 to 39 in good health.

Only one count was recorded for this clone. V is TRBV11-2 and J is TRBJ2-7; D might be TRBD1 or TRBD2, each matching 5 bases. This CDR3 is built from 14 residues. Germline V gene data show CDR1 as SGHAT and CDR2 as FQNNGV. Trimming took off 4 bases at V and 5 bases at J, with 15 bases between the two ends. The CDR3 nucleotides read TGTGCCAGCAGCTCCGGGACCGGCAGCCACGAGCAGTACTTC. Its translation is CASSSGTGSHEQYF.

This chain joins TRBV5-6 and TRBJ2-7; 9 nucleotides match TRBD2. This CDR3 is 14 amino acids long. The V gene's germline CDR1 is SGHDT and CDR2 YYEEEE. V shed 3 bases and J 3 bases; nucleotides not matched to a gene: 4. CDR3 DNA sequence: TGTGCCAGCAGCTCGACTAGCGGAGACTACGAGCAGTACTTC. Amino acids: CASSSTSGDYEQYF. The whole variable domain, filled in from reference TRBV5-6 and TRBJ2-7, reads DAGVTQSPTHLIKTRGQQVTLRCSPKSGHDTVSWYQQALGQGPQFIFQYYEEEERQRGNFPDRFSGHQFPNYSSELNVNALLLGDSALYLCASSSTSGDYEQYFGPGTRLTVT.

This clone is a singleton in its sample. This chain connects TRBV5-1 to TRBJ2-5, with a tentative D call TRBD2 (5 bases). The V end lost 4 bases, the J end lost 5 bases, and 21 bases lay between the germline ends. This CDR3 is 16 amino acids long. Germline CDR1 SGHRS, CDR2 YFSETQ. In nucleotides, the CDR3 is TGCGCCAGCAGCGACGAACCGGCCCGAGGAGGTGAGACCCAGTACTTC. Translated: CASSDEPARGGETQYF.

This chain uses TRBV4-2 with TRBJ1-4, with D unresolved. From germline, CDR1 is LGHNA and CDR2 YNFKEQ. The CDR3 totals 18 residues. Trimming took off 0 bases at V and 2 bases at J, with 16 bases between the two ends. Here the CDR3 reads CASSQEAGSGGTNEKLFF. The CDR3 nucleotides read TGTGCCAGCAGCCAAGAAGCGGGGTCTGGCGGGACTAATGAAAAACTGTTTTTT.

V gene TRBV6-1 combines with J gene TRBJ1-1, with D maybe TRBD1 (6 bases). The germline V and J ends were trimmed by 4 bases and 4 bases, with 19 bases remaining between them. This CDR3 spans 16 amino acids. The germline CDR1 and CDR2 sequences are MNHNS and SASEGT. CDR3 sequence: CASSGSGGGGGTEAFF. The DNA of the CDR3 is TGTGCCAGCAGTGGGTCCGGCGGGGGCGGGGGCACTGAAGCTTTCTTT.

The gene calls are TRBV11-2 and TRBJ2-3; D is tentatively TRBD1 or TRBD2 (5 bases each). Germline loops: CDR1 SGHAT, CDR2 FQNNGV. The CDR3 contains 16 residues. The germline V and J ends were trimmed by 5 bases and 6 bases, with 21 bases remaining between them. The chain's CDR3 is CASSRLPRGRWDTQYF. CDR3 sequence (DNA): TGTGCCAGCAGCCGCCTTCCCCGGGGCCGGTGGGATACGCAGTATTTT.

The chain is built from TRBV11-2 and TRBJ2-7; 11 bases match TRBD1. The CDR3 extends over 14 amino acids. With V trimmed by 4 bases and J by 6 bases, 5 bases remained unmatched. CDR1 SGHAT and CDR2 FQNNGV come from the germline V gene. The CDR3, as DNA: TGTGCCAGCAGCTGGGACAGGGGGGCGGTCGAGCAGTACTTC. Translated: CASSWDRGAVEQYF.

The chain joins TRBV27 to TRBJ1-1; a weak D match, TRBD1 (5 bases). In germline, CDR1 is MNHEY, CDR2 SMNVEV (reference sequence). The CDR3 totals 14 residues. V dropped 3 bases and J dropped 7 bases, with 15 bases sitting between them. For the CDR3, the DNA is TGTGCCAGCAGTTTCCGGGGTCCGGGGGGTGAAGCTTTCTTT. Translating it yields CASSFRGPGGEAFF.

In this sample, this clone turned up once. Since a much larger clone is just one base distant, this may be a read error. This same CDR3 is encoded by further DNA sequences in the sample. The chain uses TRBV5-6 and TRBJ2-7; D is uncertain. From germline, CDR1 is SGHDT and CDR2 YYEEEE. Trimming pared 3 bases from V and 2 bases from J, leaving 3 bases between. This CDR3 contains 11 residues. CDR3 nucleotides: TGTGCCAGCAGCTCCACCTACGAGCAGTACTTC. Its translation is CASSSTYEQYF.

The CDR3, as DNA: TGTGCCAGTAGTACCCCGCCCGACTGGGCGCCCGGGGAGCTGTTTTTT. It specifies CASSTPPDWAPGELFF. The gene calls are TRBV19 and TRBJ2-2; no clear D. This CDR3 is built from 16 residues. Germline CDR1 reads LNHDA; CDR2 reads SQIVND (reference sequence). The germline V and J ends were trimmed by 4 bases and 6 bases, with 18 bases remaining between them.

V usage is TRBV10-3 and J usage is TRBJ1-1; the match to TRBD1 covers 7 bases. Per the germline V gene, CDR1 is ENHRY and CDR2 is SYGVKD. V was pared by 5 bases and J by 3 bases, with 9 bases of the junction left unmatched. The CDR3 runs to 15 residues. As DNA, the CDR3 is TGTGCCATCAGTTCAGATGACAGGGTATACACTGAAGCTTTCTTT. It specifies CAISSDDRVYTEAFF.